Here is one TCR beta chain with its context. CDR3 size: 16 residues. The germline V gene encodes CDR1 SGHTA and CDR2 FQGNSA. The ends were cut back, 5 bases at V and 0 bases at J, with 14 bases in the middle. This sample was included in a study of cytomegalovirus exposure and HLA in healthy donors. The study ran its PCR with 60 Vbeta and 13 Jbeta primers. Data came from immunoSEQ multiplex PCR; TCRdb stores just in-frame clones and leaves some out. Among some 110,000 clones listed, roughly 80% were seen once. The chain has TRBV7-2 and TRBJ1-3; D is unclear. The sample comprised PBMCs. This sequence was found in a man aged 25 to 45 in good health and CMV-seronegative. The CDR3 sequence: CASSRGIAVSGNTIYF. The CDR3, as DNA: TGTGCCAGCAGCCGAGGGATCGCCGTCTCTGGAAACACCATATATTTT.